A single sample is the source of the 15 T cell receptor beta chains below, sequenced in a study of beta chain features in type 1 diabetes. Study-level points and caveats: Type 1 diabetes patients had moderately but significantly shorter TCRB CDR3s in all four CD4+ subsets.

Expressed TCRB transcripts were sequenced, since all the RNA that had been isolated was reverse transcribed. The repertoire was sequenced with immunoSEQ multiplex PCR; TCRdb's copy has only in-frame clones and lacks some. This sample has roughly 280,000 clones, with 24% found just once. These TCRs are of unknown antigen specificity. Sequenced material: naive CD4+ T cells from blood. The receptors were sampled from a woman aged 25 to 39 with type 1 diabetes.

For the CDR3, the DNA is TGTGCCAGCAGCCCGCTACAGGTCCAAGAGACCCAGTACTTC. It translates to CASSPLQVQETQYF. The chain uses TRBV9 and TRBJ2-5, with D possibly matching TRBD1 (5 bases). The V end was cut by 4 bases, the J end by 1 base, with 11 bases between. The CDR3 loop spans 14 amino acids. Germline CDR1 and CDR2: SGDLS and YYNGEE.

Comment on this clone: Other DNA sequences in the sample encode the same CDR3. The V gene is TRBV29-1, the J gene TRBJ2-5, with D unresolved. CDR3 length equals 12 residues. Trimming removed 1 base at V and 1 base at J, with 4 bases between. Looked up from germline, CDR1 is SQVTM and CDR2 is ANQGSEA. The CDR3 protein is CSVEGPQETQYF. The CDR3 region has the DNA TGCAGCGTTGAAGGGCCCCAAGAGACCCAGTACTTC.

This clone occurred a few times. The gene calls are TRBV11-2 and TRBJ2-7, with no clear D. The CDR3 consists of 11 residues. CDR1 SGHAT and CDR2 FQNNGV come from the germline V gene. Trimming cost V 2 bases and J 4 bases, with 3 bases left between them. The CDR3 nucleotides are TGTGCCAGCAGCTTACAATACGAGCAGTACTTC. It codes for CASSLQYEQYF.

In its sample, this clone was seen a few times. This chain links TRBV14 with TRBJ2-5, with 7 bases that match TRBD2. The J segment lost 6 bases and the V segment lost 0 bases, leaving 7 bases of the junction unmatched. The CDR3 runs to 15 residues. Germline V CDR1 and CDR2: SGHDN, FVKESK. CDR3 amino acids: CASSQDRGGTKTQYF. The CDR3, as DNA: TGTGCCAGCAGCCAAGATCGGGGAGGGACGAAGACCCAGTACTTC.

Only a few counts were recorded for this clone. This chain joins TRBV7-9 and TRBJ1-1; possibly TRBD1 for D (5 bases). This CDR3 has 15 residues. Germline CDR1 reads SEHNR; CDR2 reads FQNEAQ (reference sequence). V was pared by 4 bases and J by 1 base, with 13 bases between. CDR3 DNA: TGTGCCAGCAGCTCCCCGCGGGGGAGGAACACTGAAGCTTTCTTT. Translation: CASSSPRGRNTEAFF.

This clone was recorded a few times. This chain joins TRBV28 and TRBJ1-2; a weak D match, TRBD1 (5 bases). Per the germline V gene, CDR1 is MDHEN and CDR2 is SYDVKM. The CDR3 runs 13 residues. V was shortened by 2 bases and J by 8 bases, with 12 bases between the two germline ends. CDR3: CASSLDQGLGYTF. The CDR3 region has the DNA TGTGCCAGCAGTTTAGATCAGGGATTGGGCTACACCTTC.

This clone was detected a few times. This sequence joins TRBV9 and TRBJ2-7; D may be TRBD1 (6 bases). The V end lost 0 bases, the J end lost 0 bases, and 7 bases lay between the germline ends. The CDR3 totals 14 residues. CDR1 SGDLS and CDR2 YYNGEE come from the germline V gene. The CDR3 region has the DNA TGTGCCAGCAGCGTAGACAGGGACTCCTACGAGCAGTACTTC. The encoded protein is CASSVDRDSYEQYF.

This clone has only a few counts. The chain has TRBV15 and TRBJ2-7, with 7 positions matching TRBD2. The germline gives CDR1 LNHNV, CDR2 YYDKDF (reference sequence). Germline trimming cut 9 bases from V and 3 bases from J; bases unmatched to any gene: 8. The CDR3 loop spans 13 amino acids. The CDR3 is CATLGLVNYEQYF. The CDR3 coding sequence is TGTGCCACACTCGGACTAGTCAACTACGAGCAGTACTTC.

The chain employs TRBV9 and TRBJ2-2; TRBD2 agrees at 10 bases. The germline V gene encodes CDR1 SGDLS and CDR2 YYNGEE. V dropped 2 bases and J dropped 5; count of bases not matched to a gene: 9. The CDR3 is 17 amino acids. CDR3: CASSVGTSAGRTGELFF. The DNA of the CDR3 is TGTGCCAGCAGCGTCGGGACTAGCGCCGGCCGGACCGGGGAGCTGTTTTTT.

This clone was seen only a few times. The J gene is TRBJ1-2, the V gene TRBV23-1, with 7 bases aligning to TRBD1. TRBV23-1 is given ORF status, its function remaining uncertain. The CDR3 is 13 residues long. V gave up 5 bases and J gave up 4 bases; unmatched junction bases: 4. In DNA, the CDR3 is TGCGCCAGCAGTTTGGGACAGCCCTATGGCTACACCTTC. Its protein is CASSLGQPYGYTF.

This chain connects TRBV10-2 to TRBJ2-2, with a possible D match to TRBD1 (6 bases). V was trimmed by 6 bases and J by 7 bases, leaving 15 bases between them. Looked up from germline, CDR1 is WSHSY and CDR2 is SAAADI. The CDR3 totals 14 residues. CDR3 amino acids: CASRQGVESGELFF. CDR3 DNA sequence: TGCGCCAGCAGACAGGGAGTGGAGAGCGGGGAGCTGTTTTTT.

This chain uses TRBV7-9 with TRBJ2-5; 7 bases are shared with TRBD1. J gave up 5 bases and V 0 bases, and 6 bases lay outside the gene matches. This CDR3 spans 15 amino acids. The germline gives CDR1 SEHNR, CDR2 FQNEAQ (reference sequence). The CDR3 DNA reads TGTGCCAGCAGCTTAGCAGGGGGCGTTTGGGAGACCCAGTACTTC. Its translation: CASSLAGGVWETQYF.

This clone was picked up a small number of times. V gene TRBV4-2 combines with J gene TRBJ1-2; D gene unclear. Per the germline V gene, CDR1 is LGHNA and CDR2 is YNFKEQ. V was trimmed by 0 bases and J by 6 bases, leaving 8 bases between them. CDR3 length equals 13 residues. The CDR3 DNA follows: TGTGCCAGCAGCCAAGATAAAATCCATGGCTACACCTTC. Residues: CASSQDKIHGYTF.

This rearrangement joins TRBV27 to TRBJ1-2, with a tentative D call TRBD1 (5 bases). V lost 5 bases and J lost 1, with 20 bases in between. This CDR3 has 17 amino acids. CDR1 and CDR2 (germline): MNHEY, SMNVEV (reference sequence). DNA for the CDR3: TGTGCCAGCAGTAGAGACCGTCGGACAACGATTAACTATGGCTACACCTTC. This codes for CASSRDRRTTINYGYTF.

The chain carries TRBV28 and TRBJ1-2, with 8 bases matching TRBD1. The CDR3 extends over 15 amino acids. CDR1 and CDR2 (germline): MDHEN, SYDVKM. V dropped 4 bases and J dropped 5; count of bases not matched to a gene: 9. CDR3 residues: CASSWEGQGDYGYTF. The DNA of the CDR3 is TGTGCCAGCAGTTGGGAAGGACAGGGCGATTATGGCTACACCTTC.